This T cell receptor beta chain is from a study of somatic mutations in cytotoxic T cells in rheumatoid arthritis. Study-level findings and limits: TRBV07's slight underrepresentation, observed in rheumatoid arthritis patients, lacked adjustment for multiple comparisons.

This CDR3 region has 12 residues. Trimming left V 6 bases short and J 6 bases short, with 11 bases between. From germline, CDR1 is SGHVS and CDR2 FQNEAQ. A remark on this clone: Its antigen is not identified.

Clones were read by immunoSEQ multiplex PCR, and TCRdb kept only the in-frame ones, dropping some. Here the sample spans tens of thousands of clones, about 86% being singletons. V gene TRBV7-8 combines with J gene TRBJ1-1; D remains unclear. Sequencing was carried out using CD8+ T cells sorted from blood. The clonotype originates from a woman in her fifties or sixties in good health. CDR3 protein: CASRLYGAEAFF. In DNA, the CDR3 is TGTGCCAGCAGACTCTACGGAGCTGAAGCTTTCTTT.